The 4 T cell receptor beta chains reported below all come from one sample, sequenced in a study of blood T cell repertoires in COVID-19. Assay used: immunoSEQ multiplex PCR; TCRdb lists only in-frame clones, some missing. The sample carries about 200,000 clones, under 90% recorded once. Sequencing used peripheral blood. Every receptor here comes from a man between 35 and 55 years old with acute or convalescent COVID-19.

The chain couples TRBV28 to TRBJ2-7; a weak D match, TRBD1 (6 bases). The CDR3 runs to 15 residues. The V gene lost 5 bases and the J gene lost 3 bases, with 17 bases spanning the gap. Germline CDR1 reads MDHEN; CDR2 reads SYDVKM. CDR3 loop: CASSTRTALNYEQYF. CDR3 sequence (DNA): TGTGCCAGCAGTACCCGGACAGCACTAAACTACGAGCAGTACTTC.

This chain uses TRBV30 with TRBJ1-6, with 9 bases aligning to TRBD1. The CDR3 extends over 17 amino acids. V shed 5 bases, J shed 0 bases, and the junction held 8 bases outside the gene matches. CDR1 is GTSNPN, CDR2 SVGIG, per germline (reference sequence). The CDR3 sequence is CAWAGTGFSSYNSPLHF. The CDR3 DNA reads as TGTGCCTGGGCCGGGACAGGGTTCAGCTCCTATAATTCACCCCTCCACTTT.

The chain employs TRBV11-3 and TRBJ1-1; 10 nucleotides line up with TRBD1. Germline V gene lookup returns CDR1 SGHNT and CDR2 YENEEA. The CDR3 totals 13 residues. With 3 bases clipped from V and 5 bases from J, the junction kept 0 bases outside the gene matches. The CDR3 sequence is CASSLGQGTEAFF. In DNA form, the CDR3 reads TGTGCCAGCAGCTTGGGACAGGGGACTGAAGCTTTCTTT. Full variable domain (remainder filled in from reference TRBV11-3 and TRBJ1-1): EAGVVQSPRYKIIEKKQPVAFWCNPISGHNTLYWYLQNLGQGPELLIRYENEEAVDDSQLPKDRFSAERLKGVDSTLKIQPAELGDSAVYLCASSLGQGTEAFFGQGTRLTVV.

This clone appeared a single time. The chain couples TRBV14 to TRBJ2-7, with 14 nucleotides matching TRBD2. J gave up 6 bases and V 6 bases, and 10 bases lay outside the gene matches. The length of the CDR3 is 16 residues. Germline CDR1 is SGHDN and CDR2 is FVKESK. The CDR3 DNA is TGTGCCAGCAGTCCGGGACTAGCGGGGGTTGCAGCCGAGCAGTACTTC. This encodes CASSPGLAGVAAEQYF.